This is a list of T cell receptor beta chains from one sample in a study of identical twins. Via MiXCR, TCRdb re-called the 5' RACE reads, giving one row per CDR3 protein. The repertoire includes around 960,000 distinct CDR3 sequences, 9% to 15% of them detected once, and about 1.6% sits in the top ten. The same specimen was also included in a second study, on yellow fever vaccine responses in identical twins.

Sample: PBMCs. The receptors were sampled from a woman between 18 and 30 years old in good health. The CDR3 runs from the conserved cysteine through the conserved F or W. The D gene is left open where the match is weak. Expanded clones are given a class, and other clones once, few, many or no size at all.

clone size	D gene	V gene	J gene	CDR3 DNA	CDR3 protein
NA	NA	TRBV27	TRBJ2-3	TGTGCCAGCAGGGCAGCGGTAACAGATACGCAGTATTTT	CASRAAVTDTQYF
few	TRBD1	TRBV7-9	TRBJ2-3	TGTGCCAGCAGCTTAGCGAGGACAGGGGCAGATACGCAGTATTTT	CASSLARTGADTQYF
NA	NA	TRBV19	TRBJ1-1	TGTGCCAGTAGTATAGACTCAGCGTCCCTAACCAACACTGAAGCTTTCTTT	CASSIDSASLTNTEAFF
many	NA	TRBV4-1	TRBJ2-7	TGCGCCAGCAGCCTAGGTCGGGATATTACCTACGAGCAGTACTTC	CASSLGRDITYEQYF
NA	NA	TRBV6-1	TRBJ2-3	TGTGCCAGCAGTGATCCGGATACGCAGTATTTT	CASSDPDTQYF
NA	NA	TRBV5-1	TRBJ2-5	TGCGCCAGCACCCTGGGGCAGGGAGAGACCCAGTACTTC	CASTLGQGETQYF
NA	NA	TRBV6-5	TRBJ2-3	TGTGCCAGCAGTTACTTTTTAGGTTCCTCAGATACGCAGTATTTT	CASSYFLGSSDTQYF
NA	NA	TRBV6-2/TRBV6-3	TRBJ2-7	TGTGCCAGCATCCCCTACGGGAGTTCCCACGAGCAGTACTTC	CASIPYGSSHEQYF
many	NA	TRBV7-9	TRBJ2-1	TGTGCCAGCAGCCTAACCCTAGACAGGTCTGGGTTCTTC	CASSLTLDRSGFF
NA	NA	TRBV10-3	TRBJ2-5	TGTGCCATCAGTGAGTCCCTCCCTGGCGGAGTACAAGAGACCCAGTACTTC	CAISESLPGGVQETQYF
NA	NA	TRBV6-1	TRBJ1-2	TGTGCCAGCAGCCCCAGGGCTTTAAACTATGGCTACACCTTC	CASSPRALNYGYTF
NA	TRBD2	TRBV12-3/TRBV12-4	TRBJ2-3	TGTGCCAGCAGTCCGACTAGCGGGAAACCAGATACGCAGTATTTT	CASSPTSGKPDTQYF
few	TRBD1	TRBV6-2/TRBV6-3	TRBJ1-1	TGTGCCAGCAGTCCGATACTTTCGGACAGGGGGCGATTGAACACTGAAGCTTTCTTT	CASSPILSDRGRLNTEAFF
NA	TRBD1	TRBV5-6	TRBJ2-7	TGTGCCAGCAGCTGGGGGACAGGGGACAACGAGCAGTACTTC	CASSWGTGDNEQYF
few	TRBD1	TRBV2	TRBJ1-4	TGTGCCAGCAGTGTGGACAGGGAACAGGAAAAACTGTTTTTT	CASSVDREQEKLFF
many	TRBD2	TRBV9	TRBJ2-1	TGTGCCAGCAGCAGCACACTAGCGGGAGTCAATGAGCAGTTCTTC	CASSSTLAGVNEQFF
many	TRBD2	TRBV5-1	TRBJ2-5	TGCGCCAGCAGCTTGGGGACCCCGGGACTACGTGTCCAAGAGACCCAGTACTTC	CASSLGTPGLRVQETQYF
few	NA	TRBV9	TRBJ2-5	TGTGCCAGCAGCGTAACGGCGTTGGAGACCCAGTACTTC	CASSVTALETQYF
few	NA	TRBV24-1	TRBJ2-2	TGTGCCACCAGTGATTTGAGCGACGCTAACGGGGAGCTGTTTTTT	CATSDLSDANGELFF
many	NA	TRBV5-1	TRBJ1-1	TGCGCCAGCAGCTTGGATGGGGGCGAGAACACTGAAGCTTTCTTT	CASSLDGGENTEAFF
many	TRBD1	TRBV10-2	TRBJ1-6	TGCGCCAGCAGTGAGTCGAGGACAGGGGCGTCACCCCTCCACTTT	CASSESRTGASPLHF
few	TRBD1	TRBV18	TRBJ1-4	TGTGCCAGCTCAGAGACAGGGCGGAATGAAAAACTGTTTTTT	CASSETGRNEKLFF
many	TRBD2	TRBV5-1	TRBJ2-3	TGTGCCAGCAGCACAGGACTAGCGGGAGTAACAGATACGCAGTATTTT	CASSTGLAGVTDTQYF
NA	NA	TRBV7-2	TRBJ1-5	TGTGCCAGCAGCCCTCGGGTGGGCCCTCAGCCCCAGCATTTT	CASSPRVGPQPQHF
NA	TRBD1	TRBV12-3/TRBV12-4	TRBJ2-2	TGTGCCAGCAGGGGCGGACAGGGATACACCGGGGAGCTGTTTTTT	CASRGGQGYTGELFF
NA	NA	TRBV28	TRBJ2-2	TGTGCCAGCAGTAAGCCCCTGAACACCGGGGAGCTGTTTTTT	CASSKPLNTGELFF
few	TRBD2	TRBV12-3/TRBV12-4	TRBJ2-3	TGTGCCAGTCTCCGGGACTACACAGATACGCAGTATTTT	CASLRDYTDTQYF
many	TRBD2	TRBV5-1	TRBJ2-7	TGTGCCAGCAGTTGGACTAGCGGCTCCTACGAGCAGTACTTC	CASSWTSGSYEQYF
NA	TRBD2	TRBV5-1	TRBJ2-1	TGCGCCAGCAGCCCAACACTAGCGGGGGGGCCTTCCTACAATGAGCAGTTCTTC	CASSPTLAGGPSYNEQFF
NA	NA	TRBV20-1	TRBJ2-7	TGCAGTGCTAGACCTCCCGCAGTTTACGAGCAGTACTTC	CSARPPAVYEQYF
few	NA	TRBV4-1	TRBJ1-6	TGCGCCAGCAGCCCACTCAGAGGCTCCTATAATTCACCCCTCCACTTT	CASSPLRGSYNSPLHF
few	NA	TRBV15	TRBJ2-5	TGTGCCACCAGCAGAGACCACAGCCAAGAGACCCAGTACTTC	CATSRDHSQETQYF
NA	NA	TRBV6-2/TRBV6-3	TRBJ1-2	TGTGCCAGCAGTTACTATCAGGGGATCTATGGCTACACCTTC	CASSYYQGIYGYTF
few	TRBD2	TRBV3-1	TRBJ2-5	TGTGCCAGCAGCCAGGATTTTTGGACTAGTGAATTCGTCCAAGAGACCCAGTACTTC	CASSQDFWTSEFVQETQYF
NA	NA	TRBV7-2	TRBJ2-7	TGTGCCAGCAGCTTAAACGGGGGCATCTCCTACGAGCAGTACTTC	CASSLNGGISYEQYF
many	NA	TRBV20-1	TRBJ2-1	TGCAGTGCTCCCCAGTGGGACAATGAGCAGTTCTTC	CSAPQWDNEQFF
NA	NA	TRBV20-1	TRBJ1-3	TGCAGTGCTAGGGGGTGGGGAGAGGGAAACACCATATATTTT	CSARGWGEGNTIYF
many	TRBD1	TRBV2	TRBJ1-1	TGTGCCAGCAGCGACAGGGGGAACACTGAAGCTTTCTTT	CASSDRGNTEAFF
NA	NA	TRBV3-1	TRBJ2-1	TGTGCCAGCAGCTCCGGGACCTATGAGCAGTTCTTC	CASSSGTYEQFF
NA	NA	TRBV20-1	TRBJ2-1	TGCAGTGCTCGAGGGGGGCCCAGCTCCTACAATGAGCAGTTCTTC	CSARGGPSSYNEQFF
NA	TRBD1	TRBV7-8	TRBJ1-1	TGTGCCAGCAGCAACGGGACAGGGGTGGTTTTCAGGGCTTTCTTT	CASSNGTGVVFRAFF
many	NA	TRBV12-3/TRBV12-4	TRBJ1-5	TGTGCCAGCAGTTTGGTCGGCCGGTCCAATCAGCCCCAGCATTTT	CASSLVGRSNQPQHF
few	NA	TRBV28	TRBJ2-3	TGTGCCAGCAGTTTATACGGGACTCCGGTAGATACGCAGTATTTT	CASSLYGTPVDTQYF
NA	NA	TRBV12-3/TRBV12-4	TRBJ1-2	TGTGCCAGCATCCCTGGGAGGGGTGGTGGCTACACCTTC	CASIPGRGGGYTF
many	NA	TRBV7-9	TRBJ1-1	TGTGCCAATACAGGGCTCCAGGGGAACACTGAAGCTTTCTTT	CANTGLQGNTEAFF
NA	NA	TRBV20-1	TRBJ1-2	TGCAGTGCCCCCGGGGCACCTAACTATGGCTACACCTTC	CSAPGAPNYGYTF
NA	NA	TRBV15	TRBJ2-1	TGTGCCACCAACAGAATTGGACATACTGGGGCCTACAATGAGCAGTTCTTC	CATNRIGHTGAYNEQFF
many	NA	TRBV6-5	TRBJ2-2	TGTGCCAGCAGTTACGCCCGGGACACCGGGGAGCTGTTTTTT	CASSYARDTGELFF
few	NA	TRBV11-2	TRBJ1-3	TGTGCCAGCAGCTTACGAACGGGTCCCTCTGGAAACACCATATATTTT	CASSLRTGPSGNTIYF
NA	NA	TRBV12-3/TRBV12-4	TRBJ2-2	TGTGCCAGCAGTCCCCAGGCCGGGGGAACCACCGGGGAGCTGTTTTTT	CASSPQAGGTTGELFF
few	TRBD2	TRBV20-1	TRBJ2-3	TGCAGTGCTAGGCCCAAAGAGCGGGGGGGCTTTGCAGATACGCAGTATTTT	CSARPKERGGFADTQYF
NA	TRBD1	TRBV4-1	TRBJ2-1	TGCGCCAGCAGCCGGGTCGGACAGGGGAAGTCCTACAATGAGCAGTTCTTC	CASSRVGQGKSYNEQFF
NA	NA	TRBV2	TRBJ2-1	TGTGCCAGCAGTGACTCGGGGAGAGGGGATGAGCAGTTCTTC	CASSDSGRGDEQFF
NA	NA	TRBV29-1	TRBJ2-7	TGCAGCGCCAGGGATCTTTACGAGCAGTACTTC	CSARDLYEQYF
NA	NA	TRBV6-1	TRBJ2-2	TGTGCCAGCAGTGCAGTGCTCACGAACACCGGGGAGCTGTTTTTT	CASSAVLTNTGELFF
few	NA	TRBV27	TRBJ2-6	TGTGCCAGTTCTACAGGGCGTTACTCTGGGGCCAACGTCCTGACTTTC	CASSTGRYSGANVLTF